This T cell receptor beta chain is from a study of type 1 and type 2 diabetes patients. Study-wide points: A median of one highly-expanded CD4+ clone, covering under 5% of reads, occurred in type 2 diabetes. In CD4+ and CD8+ T cells, type 2 diabetes diversity exceeded type 1.

Trimming took off 7 bases at V and 7 bases at J, with 10 bases between the two ends. The CDR3 has 12 residues. On this clonotype itself: Its antigen is unknown.

Amplification started from genomic DNA. Multiplex PCR with 30 forward and 13 reverse primers amplified the TCR beta CDR3. MiXCR, applied by TCRdb to the multiplex PCR reads, yields one record per CDR3 protein. The top ten clones hold roughly 15% of a sample with 250,000 or so distinct CDR3 sequences, more than 45% of them seen once. Sequenced input: peripheral blood mononuclear cells (PBMCs). The rearrangement uses TRBV12-3 or TRBV12-4 and TRBJ2-2; possible D gene TRBD1, 5 bases. The TCR originated in a man aged 18 to 35 with type 2 diabetes. CDR3 sequence: CASTLTDGELFF. CDR3 bases: TGTGCCAGCACCCTGACAGACGGGGAGCTGTTTTTT.